The next 10 T cell receptor beta chains were all read from a single sample in a study of CD8 T cells in ankylosing spondylitis. Study-wide results and caveats: Eight highly homologous variants formed a TCR beta motif that appeared characteristic of ankylosing spondylitis blood.

TCRdb re-derived calls from the 5' RACE reads in MiXCR, one entry per CDR3 protein. Of under 850,000 distinct CDR3 sequences listed, roughly 19% are singletons. Their specific antigens are unknown. The sample consisted of blood, either unsorted or a sorted T cell fraction (not recorded which). These receptors were obtained from a male donor with ankylosing spondylitis.

This clonotype was observed a few times. J is TRBJ1-4 and V is TRBV4-1; D is undetermined. This CDR3 has 13 residues. Trimming removed 5 bases at V and 7 bases at J, with 11 bases between. Germline values: CDR1 MGHRA, CDR2 YSYEKL. The CDR3 bases are TGCGCCAGCAGCACTATATACCGTGAAAAACTGTTTTTT. Encoded protein: CASSTIYREKLFF.

The chain is built from TRBV9 and TRBJ2-6, with unresolved D. This CDR3 region has 17 residues. Per germline, CDR1 SGDLS and CDR2 YYNGEE. Trimming left V 0 bases short and J 0 bases short, with 10 bases between. The CDR3 DNA reads TGTGCCAGCAGCGTAGCCCAGATTAGCTCTGGGGCCAACGTCCTGACTTTC. Amino acids: CASSVAQISSGANVLTF.

The genes are TRBV2 and TRBJ2-7, with D uncertain. CDR3 length equals 13 residues. Germline V gives CDR1 SNHLY, CDR2 FYNNEI. Trimming cost V 2 bases and J 7 bases, with 12 bases left between them. CDR3 DNA sequence: TGTGCCAGCAGTGAACGACACCCCACGGAGCAGTACTTC. It encodes CASSERHPTEQYF.

This sequence joins TRBV20-1 and TRBJ2-1; 8 positions agree with TRBD2. Unmatched junction bases numbered 8, after V lost 1 base and J lost 9 bases. Germline V gene data show CDR1 as DFQATT and CDR2 as SNEGSKA (reference sequence). This CDR3 spans 14 amino acids. The CDR3 reads CSARVYAGGGEQFF. The CDR3 nucleotides read TGCAGTGCTAGAGTCTACGCGGGGGGCGGTGAGCAGTTCTTC.

This clonotype was recorded at least ten times. CDR3: CASSPGSGELFF. The CDR3, as DNA: TGTGCCAGCAGCCCTGGATCCGGGGAGCTGTTTTTT. J is TRBJ2-2 and V is TRBV6-6; D is uncertain. The CDR3 is 12 residues long. Trimming pared 6 bases from V and 6 bases from J, leaving 8 bases between. Germline CDR1 reads MNHNY; CDR2 reads SVGAGI (reference sequence).

The J gene is TRBJ2-1, the V gene TRBV24-1; 14 bases are shared with TRBD2. The V gene's germline CDR1 is KGHDR and CDR2 SFDVKD. With V trimmed by 4 bases and J by 8 bases, 9 bases remained unmatched. The CDR3 extends over 17 amino acids. The CDR3 loop reads CATSDSGTSGSMDEQFF. The CDR3 nucleotides read TGTGCCACCAGTGACTCCGGGACTAGCGGGAGTATGGATGAGCAGTTCTTC.

Ten or more counts support this clonotype. This rearrangement joins TRBV28 to TRBJ1-3; D is perhaps TRBD1 (5 bases). Germline V gene data show CDR1 as MDHEN and CDR2 as SYDVKM. There are 14 residues in the CDR3. V was cut by 1 base and J by 3 bases, with 7 bases left in between. The DNA of the CDR3 is TGTGCCAGCAGTTTATCAGGGTATGGAAACACCATATATTTT. Protein product: CASSLSGYGNTIYF.

J is TRBJ2-2 and V is TRBV6-2 or TRBV6-3; D gene uncertain. This CDR3 spans 13 amino acids. Germline values: CDR1 MNHEY, CDR2 SVGEGT. The V gene lost 1 base and the J gene lost 5 bases, with 5 bases spanning the gap. DNA for the CDR3: TGTGCCAGCAGTTACTTGATGACCGGGGAGCTGTTTTTT. Protein product: CASSYLMTGELFF.

In this sample, this clonotype turned up once. This rearrangement joins TRBV9 to TRBJ2-7, with 9 bases that match TRBD1. CDR1 is SGDLS and CDR2 is YYNGEE in the germline V gene. The CDR3 is made up of 15 amino acids. After removal of 1 base from V and 6 bases from J, the junction contained 8 bases not matched to a gene. The CDR3 nucleotides are TGTGCCAGCAGCGTAACCACAGGGGGCCTCGGCGAGCAGTACTTC. The encoded protein is CASSVTTGGLGEQYF.

The gene calls are TRBV5-5 and TRBJ1-6; 7 nucleotides match TRBD1. Germline CDR1 SGHKS, CDR2 YYEKEE (reference sequence). With V trimmed by 3 bases and J by 10 bases, 13 bases remained unmatched. This CDR3 is built from 16 residues. The CDR3 sequence is CASSWMAGDSGSPLHF. Written as DNA, the CDR3 is TGTGCCAGCAGCTGGATGGCCGGGGACAGTGGCTCACCCCTCCACTTT.